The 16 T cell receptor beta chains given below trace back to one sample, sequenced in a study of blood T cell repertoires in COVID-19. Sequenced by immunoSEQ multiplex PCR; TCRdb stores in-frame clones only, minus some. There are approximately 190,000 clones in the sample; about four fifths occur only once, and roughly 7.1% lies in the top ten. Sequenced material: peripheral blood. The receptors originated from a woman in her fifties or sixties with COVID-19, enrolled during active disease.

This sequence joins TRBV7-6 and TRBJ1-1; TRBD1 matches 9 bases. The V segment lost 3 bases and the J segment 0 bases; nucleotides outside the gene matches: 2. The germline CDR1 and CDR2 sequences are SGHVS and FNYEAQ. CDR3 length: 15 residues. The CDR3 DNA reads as TGTGCCAGCAGCTTGGGACAGGGAATGAACACTGAAGCTTTCTTT. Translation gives CASSLGQGMNTEAFF.

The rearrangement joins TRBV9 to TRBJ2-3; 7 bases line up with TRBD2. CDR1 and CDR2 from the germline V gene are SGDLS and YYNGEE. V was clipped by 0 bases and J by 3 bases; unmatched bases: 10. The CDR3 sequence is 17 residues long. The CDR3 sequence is CASSVGRLERGTDTQYF. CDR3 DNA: TGTGCCAGCAGCGTAGGGAGATTGGAGCGGGGAACAGATACGCAGTATTTT.

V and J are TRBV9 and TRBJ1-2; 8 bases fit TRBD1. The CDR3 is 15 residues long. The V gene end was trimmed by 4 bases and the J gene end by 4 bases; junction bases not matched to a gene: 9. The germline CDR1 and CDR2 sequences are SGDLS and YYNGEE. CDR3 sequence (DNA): TGTGCCAGCAGCCCACAGGGGGGGGAAGGCTATGGCTACACCTTC. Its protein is CASSPQGGEGYGYTF.

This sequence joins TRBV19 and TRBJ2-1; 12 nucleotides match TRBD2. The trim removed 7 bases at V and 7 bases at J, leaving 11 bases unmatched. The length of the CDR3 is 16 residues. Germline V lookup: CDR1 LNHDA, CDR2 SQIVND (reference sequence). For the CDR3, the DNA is TGTGCCAGTAATCCTCTAGCGGGAGGGCCTTGGAATGAGCAGTTCTTC. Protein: CASNPLAGGPWNEQFF.

The CDR3 DNA is TGTGCCAGCAGCTTTAGCGACTCGGGGTATCAGCCCCAGCATTTT. Translation gives CASSFSDSGYQPQHF. The genes are TRBV9 and TRBJ1-5; D not certain. The CDR3 totals 15 residues. In germline, CDR1 is SGDLS, CDR2 YYNGEE. V was pared by 4 bases and J by 5 bases, with 16 bases between.

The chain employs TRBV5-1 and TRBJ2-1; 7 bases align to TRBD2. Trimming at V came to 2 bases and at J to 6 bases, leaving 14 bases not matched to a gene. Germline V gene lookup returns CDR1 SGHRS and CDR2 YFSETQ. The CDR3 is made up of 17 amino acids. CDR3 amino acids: CASSFRIASGSLNEQFF. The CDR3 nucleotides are TGCGCCAGCAGCTTCCGAATAGCTAGCGGCAGCCTCAATGAGCAGTTCTTC.

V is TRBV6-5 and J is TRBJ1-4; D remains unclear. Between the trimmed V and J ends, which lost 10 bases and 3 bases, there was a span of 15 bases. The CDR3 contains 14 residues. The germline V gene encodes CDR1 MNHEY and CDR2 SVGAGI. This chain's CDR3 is CATRPGGANEKLFF. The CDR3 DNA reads TGTGCCACCAGACCGGGAGGCGCTAATGAAAAACTGTTTTTT.

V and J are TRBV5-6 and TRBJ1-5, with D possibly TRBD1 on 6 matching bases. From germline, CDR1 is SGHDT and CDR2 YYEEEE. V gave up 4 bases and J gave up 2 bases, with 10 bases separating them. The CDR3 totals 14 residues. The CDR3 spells CASSAGVGNQPQHF. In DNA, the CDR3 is TGTGCCAGCAGCGCAGGGGTCGGCAATCAGCCCCAGCATTTT. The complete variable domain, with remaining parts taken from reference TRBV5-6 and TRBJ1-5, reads DAGVTQSPTHLIKTRGQQVTLRCSPKSGHDTVSWYQQALGQGPQFIFQYYEEEERQRGNFPDRFSGHQFPNYSSELNVNALLLGDSALYLCASSAGVGNQPQHFGDGTRLSIL.

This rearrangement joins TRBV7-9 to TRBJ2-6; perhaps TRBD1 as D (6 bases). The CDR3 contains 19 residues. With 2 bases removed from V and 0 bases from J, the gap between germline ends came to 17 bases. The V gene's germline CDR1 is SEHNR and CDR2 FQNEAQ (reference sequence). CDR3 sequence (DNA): TGTGCCAGCAGCTTATACCAGGGGTTGGGGGTCTCTGGGGCCAACGTCCTGACTTTC. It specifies CASSLYQGLGVSGANVLTF.

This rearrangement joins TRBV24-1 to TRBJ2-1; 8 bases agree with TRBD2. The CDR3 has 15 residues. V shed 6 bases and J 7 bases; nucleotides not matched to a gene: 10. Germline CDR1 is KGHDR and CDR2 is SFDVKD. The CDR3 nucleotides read TGTGCCACCAGTCGGCCTAGCGGGTTTGGAAATGAGCAGTTCTTC. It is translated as CATSRPSGFGNEQFF.

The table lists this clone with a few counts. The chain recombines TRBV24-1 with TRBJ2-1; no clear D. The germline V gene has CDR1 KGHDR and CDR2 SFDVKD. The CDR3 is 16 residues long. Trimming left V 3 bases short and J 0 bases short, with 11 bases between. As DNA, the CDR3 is TGTGCCACCAGTGATCCAGGTGATAGCTCCTACAATGAGCAGTTCTTC. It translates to CATSDPGDSSYNEQFF.

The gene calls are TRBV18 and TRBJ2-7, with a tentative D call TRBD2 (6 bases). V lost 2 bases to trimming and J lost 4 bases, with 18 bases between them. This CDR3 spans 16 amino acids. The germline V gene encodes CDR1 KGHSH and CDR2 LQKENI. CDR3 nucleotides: TGTGCCAGCTCACCAGAAATAGCTGGAGGGGCGTACGAGCAGTACTTC. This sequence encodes CASSPEIAGGAYEQYF.

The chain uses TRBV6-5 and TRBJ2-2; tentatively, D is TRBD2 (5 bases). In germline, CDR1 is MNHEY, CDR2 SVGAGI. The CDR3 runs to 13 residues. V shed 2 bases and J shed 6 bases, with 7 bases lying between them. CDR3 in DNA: TGTGCCAGCAGTTACGGAGGTTCCGGGGAGCTGTTTTTT. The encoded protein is CASSYGGSGELFF.

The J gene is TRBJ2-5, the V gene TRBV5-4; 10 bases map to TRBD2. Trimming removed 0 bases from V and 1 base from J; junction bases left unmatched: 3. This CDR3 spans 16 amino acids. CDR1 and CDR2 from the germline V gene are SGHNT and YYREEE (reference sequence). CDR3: CASSLGLAGAQETQYF. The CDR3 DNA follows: TGTGCCAGCAGCTTGGGGCTAGCGGGAGCCCAAGAGACCCAGTACTTC. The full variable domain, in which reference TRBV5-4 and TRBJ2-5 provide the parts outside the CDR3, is ETGVTQSPTHLIKTRGQQVTLRCSSQSGHNTVSWYQQALGQGPQFIFQYYREEENGRGNFPPRFSGLQFPNYSSELNVNALELDDSALYLCASSLGLAGAQETQYFGPGTRLLVL.

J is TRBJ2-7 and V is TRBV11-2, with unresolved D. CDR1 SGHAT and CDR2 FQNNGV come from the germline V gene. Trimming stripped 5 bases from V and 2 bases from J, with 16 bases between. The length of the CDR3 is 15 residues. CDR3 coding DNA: TGTGCCAGCAGCAAGACTCTTTCATTGGCCTACGAGCAGTACTTC. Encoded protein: CASSKTLSLAYEQYF.

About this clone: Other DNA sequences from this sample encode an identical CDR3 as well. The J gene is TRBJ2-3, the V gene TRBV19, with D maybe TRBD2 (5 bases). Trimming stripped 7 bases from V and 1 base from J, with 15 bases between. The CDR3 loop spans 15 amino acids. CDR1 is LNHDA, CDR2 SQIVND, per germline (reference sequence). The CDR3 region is CASNSVVTRTDTQYF. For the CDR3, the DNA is TGTGCCAGTAATAGCGTGGTGACCCGCACAGATACGCAGTATTTT.